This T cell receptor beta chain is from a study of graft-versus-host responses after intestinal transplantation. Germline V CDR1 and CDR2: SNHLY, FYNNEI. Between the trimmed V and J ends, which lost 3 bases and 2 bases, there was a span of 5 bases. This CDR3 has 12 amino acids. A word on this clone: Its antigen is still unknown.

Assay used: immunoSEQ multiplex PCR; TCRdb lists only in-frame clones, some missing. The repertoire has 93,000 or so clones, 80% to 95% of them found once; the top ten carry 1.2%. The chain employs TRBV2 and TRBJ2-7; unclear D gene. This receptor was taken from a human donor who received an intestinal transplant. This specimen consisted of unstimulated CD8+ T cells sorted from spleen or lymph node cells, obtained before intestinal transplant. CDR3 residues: CASSDRAYEQYF. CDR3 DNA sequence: TGTGCCAGCAGTGACAGAGCCTACGAGCAGTACTTC.